These T cell receptor beta chains were read from a single sample in a study of blood T cell repertoires in COVID-19. The repertoire was sequenced with immunoSEQ multiplex PCR; TCRdb's copy has only in-frame clones and lacks some. The sample lists 160,000 or so clones; 75% to 85% were seen once. The sample was peripheral blood. The receptors come from a woman aged 60 to 75 with COVID-19, enrolled during active disease. Both conserved end residues are trimmed from each CDR3.

J gene	V gene	CDR3 protein
TRBJ2-1	TRBV5-6	ASSSPGQGRNEQF
TRBJ1-5	TRBV5-6	ASSRTGDSNQPQH
TRBJ2-4	TRBV2	ASSVSGLAGFKNIQY
TRBJ2-1	TRBV27	ASSFWSGGAYNEQF
TRBJ2-1	TRBV6-5	ASSYSGTGGGNEQF
TRBJ1-5	TRBV18	ASSPTDSNQPQH
TRBJ1-6	TRBV28	ASSFRRGNSPLH
TRBJ2-1	TRBV4-3	ASSQDQGTSGSYEQF
TRBJ1-3	TRBV9	ASSVEPRTGPTGNTIY
TRBJ2-5	TRBV27	ASSLGLEQTQY
TRBJ2-5	TRBV9	ASSVELGGVQTQY
TRBJ2-5	TRBV30	AWSAGGQETQY
TRBJ1-5	TRBV12-3/TRBV12-4	ASSLGQLQPQH
TRBJ1-2	TRBV4-3	ASSPAGQPYGYT
TRBJ2-3	TRBV6-2/TRBV6-3	ASSVAGQAGTDTQY
TRBJ1-4	TRBV3-1/TRBV3-2	ASSPGQVMGEKLF
TRBJ1-1	TRBV15	ATSRDRGEAF
TRBJ2-5	TRBV6-5	ASSLDSGSQETQY
TRBJ2-2	TRBV15	ATSRGGLATGELF
TRBJ2-1	TRBV11-2	ASSFGTEIYNEQF
TRBJ2-6	TRBV5-6	ASSLLQGGGSGANVLT
TRBJ1-6	TRBV7-8	ASSLLVQGISSGSYNSPLH
TRBJ2-3	TRBV18	ASSPLSGTSSTDTQY
TRBJ1-3	TRBV15	ATSRDESGSGNTIY
TRBJ2-1	TRBV21-1	ASSTLAGSYNEQF
TRBJ2-1	TRBV5-8	ASSSVNTGTPYNEQF
TRBJ2-2	TRBV10-3	ATRTGANTGELF
TRBJ1-2	TRBV4-1	ASSQENTGVNYGYT
TRBJ2-1	TRBV6-5	ASRLRVNEQF
TRBJ2-5	TRBV7-9	ASSYEGGETQY
TRBJ2-7	TRBV7-2	ASSLSGEVGYEQY
TRBJ1-5	TRBV5-4	ASSTDRDAQPQH
TRBJ2-7	TRBV6-6	ASATWTSGVSYEQY
TRBJ1-2	TRBV19	ASTADRGRGYT
TRBJ1-6	TRBV9	ASSDSGVHNSPLH
TRBJ2-3	TRBV25-1	ASNDRLAVTDTQY
TRBJ2-1	TRBV7-9	ASSLAPRLASSYNEQF
TRBJ1-1	TRBV28	ASSPQGGNTEAF
TRBJ2-3	TRBV4-2	ASSQRGTSGGGTDTQY
TRBJ1-1	TRBV29-1	SAQIGDTEAF
TRBJ1-2	TRBV2	ASRADSGGSYGYT
TRBJ2-1	TRBV3-1/TRBV3-2	ASTRGLSNEQF
TRBJ1-2	TRBV7-9	ASSLREGRSYT
TRBJ2-5	TRBV7-7	ASSPRPSGVETQY
TRBJ1-2	TRBV7-2	ASSLSQAPTNYGYT
TRBJ1-5	TRBV4-2	ASSQGTGYNQPQH
TRBJ2-7	TRBV6-5	ASSRLGPTYEQY
TRBJ1-2	TRBV5-6	ASRLAGPQNYGYT
TRBJ2-5	TRBV5-1	ASSSGTGGQETQY
TRBJ1-1	TRBV19	ASSISDSTEAF
TRBJ1-3	TRBV28	ASSLSGQANSGNTIY
TRBJ2-1	TRBV7-2	ASSAKTAPTPYNEQF
TRBJ1-1	TRBV9	ASSVGQGRREAF
TRBJ2-1	TRBV4-2	ASSQDGKASATYYNEQF
TRBJ2-2	TRBV11-2	ASSSEAAGELF
TRBJ1-1	TRBV28	ASSLYSPGTITEAF
TRBJ1-2	TRBV27	ASGRDRGFGYT
TRBJ2-4	TRBV5-6	ASSLRGAKNIQY
TRBJ2-3	TRBV29-1	SEGTSGTTDTQY
TRBJ2-2	TRBV28	ASSRDLNTGELF